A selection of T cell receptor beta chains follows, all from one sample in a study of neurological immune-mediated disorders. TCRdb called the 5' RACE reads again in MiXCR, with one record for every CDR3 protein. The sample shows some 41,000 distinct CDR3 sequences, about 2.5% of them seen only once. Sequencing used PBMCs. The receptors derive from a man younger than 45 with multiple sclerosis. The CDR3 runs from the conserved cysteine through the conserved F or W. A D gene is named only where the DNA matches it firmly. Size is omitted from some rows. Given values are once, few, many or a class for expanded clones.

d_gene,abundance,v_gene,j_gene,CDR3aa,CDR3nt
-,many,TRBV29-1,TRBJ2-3,CSVGAVRGADTQYF,TGCAGCGTTGGCGCCGTTAGAGGGGCAGATACGCAGTATTTT
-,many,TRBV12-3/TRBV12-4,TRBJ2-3,CASTGSLAGADTQYF,TGTGCCAGCACAGGGTCCCTGGCTGGGGCAGATACGCAGTATTTT
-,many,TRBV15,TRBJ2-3,CATSRDVHGGDTQYF,TGTGCCACCAGCAGAGATGTTCACGGCGGAGATACGCAGTATTTT
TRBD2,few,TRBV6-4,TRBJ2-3,CASSDSSGGMTDTQYF,TGTGCCAGCAGTGACTCTAGCGGGGGGATGACAGATACGCAGTATTTT
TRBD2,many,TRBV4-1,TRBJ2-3,CASSQDPGLSSTDTQYF,TGCGCCAGCAGCCAAGATCCGGGACTATCTAGCACAGATACGCAGTATTTT
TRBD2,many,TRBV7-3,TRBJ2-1,CASSMGLAGDDEQFF,TGTGCCAGCAGCATGGGACTAGCGGGAGACGATGAGCAGTTCTTC
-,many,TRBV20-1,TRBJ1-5,CSARANVGSNQPQHF,TGCAGTGCTAGAGCCAACGTAGGTAGCAATCAGCCCCAGCATTTT
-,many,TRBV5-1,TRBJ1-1,CASSLESLTEAFF,TGCGCCAGCAGCCTCGAGAGCCTCACTGAAGCTTTCTTT
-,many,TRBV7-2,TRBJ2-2,CASSLERLASNTGELFF,TGTGCCAGCAGCTTAGAGAGGCTAGCTTCGAACACCGGGGAGCTGTTTTTT
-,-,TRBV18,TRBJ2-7,CASSQEQGLYEQYF,TGTGCCAGCTCCCAGGAACAGGGACTGTACGAGCAGTACTTC
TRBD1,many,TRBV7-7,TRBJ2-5,CASSPGTGGVETQYF,TGTGCCAGCAGCCCCGGGACAGGGGGCGTTGAGACCCAGTACTTC
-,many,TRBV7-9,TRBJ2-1,CASSPDGTLVNEQFF,TGTGCCAGCAGCCCCGACGGGACTTTAGTCAATGAGCAGTTCTTC
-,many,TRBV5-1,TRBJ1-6,CATKQSTRSPLHF,TGCGCCACCAAGCAGTCGACTCGTTCACCCCTCCACTTT
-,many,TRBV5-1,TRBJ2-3,CASSLARGVETNTQYF,TGCGCCAGCAGCTTGGCCAGGGGGGTTGAGACTAATACGCAGTATTTT
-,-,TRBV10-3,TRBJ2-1,CATLSVGDEQFF,TGTGCCACCTTGTCGGTTGGAGATGAGCAGTTCTTC
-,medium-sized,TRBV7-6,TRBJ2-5,CASRETQYF,TGTGCCAGCAGGGAGACCCAGTACTTC
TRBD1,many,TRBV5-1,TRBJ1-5,CASRLGVGQGPQPQHF,TGCGCCAGCAGATTAGGGGTGGGACAGGGGCCTCAGCCCCAGCATTTT
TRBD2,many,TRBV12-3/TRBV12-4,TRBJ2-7,CASSLVTETSGAYEQYF,TGTGCCAGCAGTTTAGTTACGGAGACTAGCGGGGCCTACGAGCAGTACTTC
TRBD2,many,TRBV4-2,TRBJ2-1,CASSPRLAGHTYNEQFF,TGTGCCAGCAGCCCCAGACTAGCGGGACACACCTACAATGAGCAGTTCTTC
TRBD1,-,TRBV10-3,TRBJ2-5,CATPWGDRVDETQYF,TGTGCCACACCTTGGGGGGACAGGGTGGACGAGACCCAGTACTTC
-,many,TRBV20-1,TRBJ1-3,CSGKTDRSSGNTIYF,TGCAGTGGTAAGACAGACAGAAGCTCTGGAAACACCATATATTTT
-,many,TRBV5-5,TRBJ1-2,CASSLGSDYGYTF,TGTGCCAGCAGCTTGGGTTCGGACTATGGCTACACCTTC
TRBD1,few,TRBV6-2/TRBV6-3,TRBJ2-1,CASTNYGGQGKLNEQFF,TGTGCCAGCACCAATTACGGTGGACAGGGGAAGTTAAATGAGCAGTTCTTC
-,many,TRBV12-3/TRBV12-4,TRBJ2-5,CASSLATGTGKTQYF,TGTGCCAGCAGTTTAGCCACGGGGACCGGGAAGACCCAGTACTTC
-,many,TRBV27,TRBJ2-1,CAAAPTLATEQFF,TGTGCCGCCGCACCGACTTTAGCGACGGAGCAGTTCTTC
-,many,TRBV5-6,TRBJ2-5,CASSLALGGRETQYF,TGTGCCAGCAGCTTGGCTCTAGGGGGACGGGAGACCCAGTACTTC
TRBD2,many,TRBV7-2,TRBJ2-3,CASSLPSGSTDTQYF,TGTGCCAGCAGCTTACCTAGCGGGAGCACAGATACGCAGTATTTT
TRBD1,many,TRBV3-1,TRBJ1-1,CASGVGTVNTEAFF,TGTGCCAGCGGGGTAGGGACAGTGAACACTGAAGCTTTCTTT
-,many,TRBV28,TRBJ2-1,CASSLPRYNEQFF,TGTGCCAGCAGTTTACCCAGGTACAATGAGCAGTTCTTC
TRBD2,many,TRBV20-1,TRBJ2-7,CSAPTRLAGTYEQYF,TGCAGTGCCCCGACCCGACTAGCGGGGACGTACGAGCAGTACTTC
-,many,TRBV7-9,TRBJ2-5,CASSRGSFAGETQYF,TGTGCCAGCAGCCGGGGGAGTTTCGCGGGAGAGACCCAGTACTTC
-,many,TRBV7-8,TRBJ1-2,CASSINREANYGYTF,TGTGCCAGCAGCATCAACAGGGAAGCTAACTATGGCTACACCTTC
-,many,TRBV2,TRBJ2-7,CASSEPEAGDIRYEQYF,TGTGCCAGCAGTGAACCTGAGGCAGGGGACATCCGCTACGAGCAGTACTTC